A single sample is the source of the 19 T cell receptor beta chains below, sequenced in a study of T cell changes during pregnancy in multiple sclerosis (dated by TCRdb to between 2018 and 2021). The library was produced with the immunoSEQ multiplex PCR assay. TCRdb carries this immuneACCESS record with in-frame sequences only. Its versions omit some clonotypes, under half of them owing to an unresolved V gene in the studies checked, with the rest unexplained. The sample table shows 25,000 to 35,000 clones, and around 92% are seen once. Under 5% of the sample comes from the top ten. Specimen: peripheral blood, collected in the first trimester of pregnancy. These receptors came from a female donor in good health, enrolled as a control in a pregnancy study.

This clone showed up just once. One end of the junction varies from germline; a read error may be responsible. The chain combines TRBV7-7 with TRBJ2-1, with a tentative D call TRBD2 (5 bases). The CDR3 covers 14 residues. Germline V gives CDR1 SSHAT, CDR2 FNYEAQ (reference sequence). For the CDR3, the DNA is TGTGCTAGCAGCGCAGGAACGGGGAACAATGAGCAGTTCTTC. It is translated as CASSAGTGNNEQFF.

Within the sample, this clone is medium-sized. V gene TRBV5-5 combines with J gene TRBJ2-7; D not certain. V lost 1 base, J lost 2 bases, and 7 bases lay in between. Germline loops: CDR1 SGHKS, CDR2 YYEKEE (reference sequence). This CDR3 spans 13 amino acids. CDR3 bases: TGTGCCAGCAGCTTGTATAGTACCTACGAGCAGTACTTC. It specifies CASSLYSTYEQYF.

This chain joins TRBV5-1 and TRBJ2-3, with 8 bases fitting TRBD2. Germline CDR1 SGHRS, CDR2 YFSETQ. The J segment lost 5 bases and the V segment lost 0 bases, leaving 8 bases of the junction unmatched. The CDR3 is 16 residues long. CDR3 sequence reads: CASSLASSGLGDTQYF. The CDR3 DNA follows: TGCGCCAGCAGCTTGGCCTCTAGCGGGCTGGGAGATACGCAGTATTTT.

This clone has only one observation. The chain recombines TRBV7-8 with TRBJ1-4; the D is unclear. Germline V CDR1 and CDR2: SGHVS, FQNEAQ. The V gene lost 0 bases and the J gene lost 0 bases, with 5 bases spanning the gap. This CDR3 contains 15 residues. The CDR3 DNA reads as TGTGCCAGCAGCTTAGCGACACCAACTAATGAAAAACTGTTTTTT. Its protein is CASSLATPTNEKLFF. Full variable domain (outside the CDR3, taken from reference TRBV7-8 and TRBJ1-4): GAGVSQSPRYKVAKRGQDVALRCDPISGHVSLFWYQQALGQGPEFLTYFQNEAQLDKSGLPSDRFFAERPEGSVSTLKIQRTQQEDSAVYLCASSLATPTNEKLFFGSGTQLSVL.

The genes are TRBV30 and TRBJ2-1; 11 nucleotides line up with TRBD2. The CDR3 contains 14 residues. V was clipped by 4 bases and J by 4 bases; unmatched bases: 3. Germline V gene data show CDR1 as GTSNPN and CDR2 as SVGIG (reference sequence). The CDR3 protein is CAWTGLAAYNEQFF. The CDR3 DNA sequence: TGTGCCTGGACGGGACTAGCGGCTTACAATGAGCAGTTCTTC.

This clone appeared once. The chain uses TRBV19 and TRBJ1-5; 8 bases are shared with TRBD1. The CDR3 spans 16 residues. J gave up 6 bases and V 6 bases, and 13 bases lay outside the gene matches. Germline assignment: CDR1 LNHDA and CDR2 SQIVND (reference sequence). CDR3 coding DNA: TGTGCCAGTAGAGGGGACAGGTCATCGAAGGGTCAGCCCCAGCATTTT. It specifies CASRGDRSSKGQPQHF.

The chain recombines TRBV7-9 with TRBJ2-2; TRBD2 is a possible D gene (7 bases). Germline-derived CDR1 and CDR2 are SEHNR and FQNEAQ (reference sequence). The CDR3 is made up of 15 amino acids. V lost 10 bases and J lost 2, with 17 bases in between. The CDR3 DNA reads TGTGCCACCCTCGGAGGGGGACTAAACACCGGGGAGCTGTTTTTT. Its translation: CATLGGGLNTGELFF.

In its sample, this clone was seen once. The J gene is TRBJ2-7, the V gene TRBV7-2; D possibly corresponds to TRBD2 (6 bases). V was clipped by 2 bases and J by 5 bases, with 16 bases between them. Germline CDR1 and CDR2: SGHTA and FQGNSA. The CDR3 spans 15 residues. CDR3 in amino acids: CASSLNGRGFHEQYF. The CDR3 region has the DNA TGTGCCAGCAGCTTAAATGGTCGGGGGTTCCACGAGCAGTACTTC.

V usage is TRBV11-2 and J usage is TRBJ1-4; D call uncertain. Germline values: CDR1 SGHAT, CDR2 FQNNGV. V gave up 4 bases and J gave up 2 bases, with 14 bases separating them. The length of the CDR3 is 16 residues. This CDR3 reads CASSSLAGYTNEKLFF. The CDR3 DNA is TGTGCCAGCAGCTCCCTAGCGGGGTACACTAATGAAAAACTGTTTTTT.

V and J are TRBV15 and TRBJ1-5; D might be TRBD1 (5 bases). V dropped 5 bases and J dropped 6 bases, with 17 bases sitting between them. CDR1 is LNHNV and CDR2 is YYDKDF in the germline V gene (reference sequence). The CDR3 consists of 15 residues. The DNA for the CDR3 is TGTGCCACCAGCCGCTCGGGGGGAGGGACTCAGCCCCAGCATTTT. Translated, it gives CATSRSGGGTQPQHF.

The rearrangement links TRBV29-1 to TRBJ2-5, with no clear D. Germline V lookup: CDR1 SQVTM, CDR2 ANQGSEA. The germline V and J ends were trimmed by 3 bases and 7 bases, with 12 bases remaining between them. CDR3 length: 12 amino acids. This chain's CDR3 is CSVEARFTTQYF. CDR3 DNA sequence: TGCAGCGTTGAGGCTAGGTTCACGACCCAGTACTTC.

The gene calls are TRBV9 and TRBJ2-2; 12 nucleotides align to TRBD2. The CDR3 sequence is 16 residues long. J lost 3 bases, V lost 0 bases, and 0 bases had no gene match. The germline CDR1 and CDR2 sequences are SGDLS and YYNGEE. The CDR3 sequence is CASSVGLAGDTGELFF. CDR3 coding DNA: TGTGCCAGCAGCGTAGGACTAGCGGGAGACACCGGGGAGCTGTTTTTT.

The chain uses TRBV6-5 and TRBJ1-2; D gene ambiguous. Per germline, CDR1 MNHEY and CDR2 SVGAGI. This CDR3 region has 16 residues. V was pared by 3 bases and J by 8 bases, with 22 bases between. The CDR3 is CASSYDGSGVYEGYTF. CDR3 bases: TGTGCCAGCAGTTATGACGGCAGTGGAGTCTATGAGGGCTACACCTTC.

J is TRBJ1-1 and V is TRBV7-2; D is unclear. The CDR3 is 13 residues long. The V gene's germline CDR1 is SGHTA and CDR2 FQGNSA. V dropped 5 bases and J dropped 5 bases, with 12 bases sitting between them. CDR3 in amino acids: CASSPRFGTEAFF. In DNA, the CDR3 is TGTGCCAGCAGCCCGCGGTTTGGGACTGAAGCTTTCTTT.

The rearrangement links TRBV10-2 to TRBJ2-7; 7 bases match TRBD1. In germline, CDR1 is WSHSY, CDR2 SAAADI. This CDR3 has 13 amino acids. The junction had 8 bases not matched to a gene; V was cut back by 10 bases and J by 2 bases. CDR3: CATKNRGPYEQYF. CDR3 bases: TGCGCCACCAAAAACAGGGGACCCTACGAGCAGTACTTC.

CDR3 coding DNA: TGTGCCAGTAGACCCGGGACAGGAGACAATCAGCCCCAGCATTTT. It yields the protein CASRPGTGDNQPQHF. J is TRBJ1-5 and V is TRBV19; TRBD1 matches at 8 bases. V lost 6 bases to trimming and J lost 3 bases; unmatched junction nucleotides: 7. This CDR3 contains 15 residues. CDR1 LNHDA and CDR2 SQIVND come from the germline V gene (reference sequence). Based on the CDR3 plus reference TRBV19 and TRBJ1-5, the full variable domain is DGGITQSPKYLFRKEGQNVTLSCEQNLNHDAMYWYRQDPGQGLRLIYYSQIVNDFQKGDIAEGYSVSREKKESFPLTVTSAQKNPTAFYLCASRPGTGDNQPQHFGDGTRLSIL.

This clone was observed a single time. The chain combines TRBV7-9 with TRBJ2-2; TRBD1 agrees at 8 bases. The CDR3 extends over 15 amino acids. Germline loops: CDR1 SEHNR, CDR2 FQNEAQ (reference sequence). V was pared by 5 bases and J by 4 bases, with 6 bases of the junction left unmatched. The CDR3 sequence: CASSTPGQGTGELFF. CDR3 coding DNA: TGTGCCAGCAGCACACCAGGACAGGGCACCGGGGAGCTGTTTTTT.

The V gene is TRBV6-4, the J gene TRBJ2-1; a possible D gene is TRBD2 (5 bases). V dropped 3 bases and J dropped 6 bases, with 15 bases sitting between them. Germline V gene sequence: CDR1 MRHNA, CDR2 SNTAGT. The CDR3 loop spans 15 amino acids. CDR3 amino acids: CASSESDTGGNEQFF. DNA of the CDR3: TGTGCCAGCAGTGAGTCTGACACCGGAGGCAATGAGCAGTTCTTC.

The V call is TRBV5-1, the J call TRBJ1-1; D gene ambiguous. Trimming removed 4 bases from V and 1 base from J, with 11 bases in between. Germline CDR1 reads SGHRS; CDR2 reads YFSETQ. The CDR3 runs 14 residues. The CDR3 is CASSTVRGNTEAFF. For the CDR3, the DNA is TGCGCCAGCAGCACCGTTCGGGGGAACACTGAAGCTTTCTTT.